This entry lists 29 T cell receptor beta chains sequenced from one sample in a study of cytomegalovirus exposure and HLA in healthy donors. A multiplex PCR was run with 60 Vbeta primers and 13 Jbeta primers. Data came from immunoSEQ multiplex PCR; TCRdb stores just in-frame clones and leaves some out. This table holds 50,000 to 70,000 clones, approximately 75% found once. The sample was PBMCs. These receptors were obtained from a man aged 25 to 40 in good health and CMV-seropositive.

V usage is TRBV28 and J usage is TRBJ1-5, with no clear D. The germline gives CDR1 MDHEN, CDR2 SYDVKM. The CDR3 contains 16 residues. Trimming left V 2 bases short and J 11 bases short, with 22 bases between. Here the CDR3 DNA reads TGTGCCAGCAGTTTAATCCCCTACAGTGCCATTATCGCCCAGCATTTT. Its translation: CASSLIPYSAIIAQHF.

CDR3 nucleotide sequence: TGCAGCGTAGGAGCGTCCTTGAGGGGGCCCTCATATTCACAGTATTTT. Protein product: CSVGASLRGPSYSQYF. The chain is built from TRBV29-1 and TRBJ2-3, with TRBD1 matching over 7 bases. Unmatched junction bases numbered 24, after V lost 6 bases and J lost 12 bases. Per the germline V gene, CDR1 is SQVTM and CDR2 is ANQGSEA. CDR3 length: 16 residues.

DNA of the CDR3: TGTGCCTGGACGTCCCAGGCCTTCTATAATTCACCCCTCCACTTT. It is translated as CAWTSQAFYNSPLHF. The J gene is TRBJ1-6, the V gene TRBV30; unclear D gene. The ends were cut back, 4 bases at V and 3 bases at J, with 13 bases in the middle. The germline V gene has CDR1 GTSNPN and CDR2 SVGIG (reference sequence). The CDR3 contains 15 residues.

This clone was counted a few times. This chain uses TRBV28 with TRBJ1-4; TRBD1 aligns across 7 bases. The CDR3 spans 14 residues. With V trimmed by 6 bases and J by 0 bases, 1 base remained unmatched. Looked up from germline, CDR1 is MDHEN and CDR2 is SYDVKM. DNA of the CDR3: TGTGCCAGCAGAGGGACAGCAACTAATGAAAAACTGTTTTTT. Protein product: CASRGTATNEKLFF.

J is TRBJ1-2 and V is TRBV7-9; no clear D gene. Trimming stripped 10 bases from V and 4 bases from J, with 13 bases between. The CDR3 covers 12 residues. Germline assignment: CDR1 SEHNR and CDR2 FQNEAQ (reference sequence). The CDR3 DNA is TGTGCCACCGCCGTAAGCTCCTATGGCTACACCTTC. Its protein product is CATAVSSYGYTF.

The J gene is TRBJ2-2, the V gene TRBV6-1; D is perhaps TRBD2 (6 bases). Trimming took off 6 bases at V and 0 bases at J, with 11 bases between the two ends. CDR1 and CDR2 from the germline V gene are MNHNS and SASEGT. This CDR3 contains 15 residues. Here the CDR3 DNA reads TGTGCCAGCAGGGGGGGACGCTCGAACACCGGGGAGCTGTTTTTT. This encodes CASRGGRSNTGELFF.

The CDR3 loop is CSVEDRGQGGPYEQYF. The CDR3, as DNA: TGCAGCGTTGAAGATCGGGGACAGGGGGGTCCCTACGAGCAGTACTTC. The rearrangement uses TRBV29-1 and TRBJ2-7, with 11 bases fitting TRBD1. Losses at the gene ends were 0 bases for V and 2 bases for J; bases not matched to a gene: 6. Germline-derived CDR1 and CDR2 are SQVTM and ANQGSEA. The CDR3 is 16 amino acids.

The CDR3 nucleotides are TGTGCCAGCAGCGAGATGAAGACTAGCGGGGGGTTAGATACGCAGTATTTT. It yields the protein CASSEMKTSGGLDTQYF. The chain is built from TRBV9 and TRBJ2-3; TRBD2 agrees at 13 bases. Germline loops: CDR1 SGDLS, CDR2 YYNGEE. V was pared by 3 bases and J by 5 bases, with 9 bases of the junction left unmatched. This CDR3 spans 17 amino acids.

This chain connects TRBV15 to TRBJ2-2; a possible D gene is TRBD1 (6 bases). Trimming removed 0 bases from V and 7 bases from J, with 12 bases in between. The CDR3 runs 15 residues. Germline lookup yields CDR1 LNHNV and CDR2 YYDKDF (reference sequence). DNA for the CDR3: TGTGCCACCAGCAGAGAGGGACAAGGCCTCGGGGAGCTGTTTTTT. Protein product: CATSREGQGLGELFF.

Only a few counts were recorded for this clone. The chain joins TRBV27 to TRBJ2-7; D possibly corresponds to TRBD2 (6 bases). The CDR3 totals 13 residues. Germline CDR1 and CDR2: MNHEY and SMNVEV (reference sequence). Trimming removed 7 bases from V and 2 bases from J, with 12 bases in between. The CDR3 here is CASKGGVAYEQYF. In DNA form, the CDR3 reads TGTGCCAGCAAGGGAGGAGTGGCCTACGAGCAGTACTTC.

This rearrangement joins TRBV4-1 to TRBJ2-1, with 12 positions matching TRBD2. There are 16 residues in the CDR3. Germline V gives CDR1 MGHRA, CDR2 YSYEKL. V shed 4 bases, J shed 7 bases, and the junction held 8 bases outside the gene matches. The CDR3 nucleotides read TGCGCCAGCAGCCCACAACTAGCGGGGGGTGTGAATGAGCAGTTCTTC. It encodes CASSPQLAGGVNEQFF.

J is TRBJ1-4 and V is TRBV25-1; 7 bases are shared with TRBD1. The CDR3 loop spans 16 amino acids. V shed 3 bases, J shed 15 bases, and the junction held 19 bases outside the gene matches. Per the germline V gene, CDR1 is MGHDK and CDR2 is SYGVNS. The CDR3 sequence is CASSEPGTALVSELFF. Written as DNA, the CDR3 is TGTGCCAGCAGTGAGCCCGGGACAGCGCTTGTGTCGGAATTGTTTTTT.

The J gene is TRBJ2-3, the V gene TRBV5-4, with D unresolved. Trimming left V 0 bases short and J 2 bases short, with 10 bases between. Germline V lookup: CDR1 SGHNT, CDR2 YYREEE (reference sequence). The CDR3 has 15 amino acids. CDR3 sequence (DNA): TGTGCCAGCAGCTTGGAACGGTCGTTCACAGATACGCAGTATTTT. Amino acid sequence: CASSLERSFTDTQYF.

This chain joins TRBV5-4 and TRBJ1-2, with TRBD1 matching over 10 bases. Germline CDR1 reads SGHNT; CDR2 reads YYREEE (reference sequence). This CDR3 has 15 residues. The V and J ends lost 0 bases and 7 bases, in that order; junction bases with no gene match: 6. CDR3 nucleotide sequence: TGTGCCAGCAGCTTGGAAGGGACAGGGGTACTTGGCTACACCTTC. It yields the protein CASSLEGTGVLGYTF.

V usage is TRBV6-4 and J usage is TRBJ1-2; 8 bases match TRBD1. Germline CDR1 reads MRHNA; CDR2 reads SNTAGT. The CDR3 totals 16 residues. The trim removed 8 bases at V and 6 bases at J, leaving 17 bases unmatched. CDR3 region: CASPDRDERKGHGYTF. CDR3 sequence (DNA): TGTGCCAGCCCGGACAGGGATGAAAGAAAAGGGCATGGCTACACCTTC.

This clone has just one count. The genes are TRBV7-3 and TRBJ2-5, with 7 bases that match TRBD1. This CDR3 region has 13 residues. The ends lost 4 bases at V and 4 bases at J; junction bases unmatched: 3. Per the germline V gene, CDR1 is SGHTA and CDR2 is FQGTGA. The CDR3 DNA reads as TGTGCCAGCAGCTCACAGGGGTCAGAGACCCAGTACTTC. Translating it yields CASSSQGSETQYF.

The rearrangement joins TRBV7-2 to TRBJ2-2; 9 bases fit TRBD1. The CDR3 spans 15 residues. Germline CDR1 SGHTA, CDR2 FQGNSA. V shed 2 bases, J shed 4 bases, and the junction held 2 bases outside the gene matches. The CDR3 sequence: CASSLRQGGTGELFF. CDR3 sequence (DNA): TGTGCCAGCAGCTTACGACAGGGGGGCACCGGGGAGCTGTTTTTT.

The chain couples TRBV6-6 to TRBJ2-3; D gene uncertain. Germline V gene sequence: CDR1 MNHNY, CDR2 SVGAGI (reference sequence). V lost 2 bases to trimming and J lost 12 bases, with 9 bases between them. The CDR3 runs 11 residues. The CDR3 region has the DNA TGTGCCAGCAGTTACCTAGAGACTCAGTATTTT. Translating gives CASSYLETQYF.

This clone occurred a few times. The rearrangement uses TRBV4-2 and TRBJ1-1, with 7 bases fitting TRBD1. This CDR3 spans 14 amino acids. In germline, CDR1 is LGHNA, CDR2 YNFKEQ. V was clipped by 3 bases and J by 6 bases; unmatched bases: 7. DNA for the CDR3: TGTGCCAGCAGCCATGAGGTCACAGGGGCTGAAGCTTTCTTT. This sequence encodes CASSHEVTGAEAFF.

The CDR3 sequence is CASSPSWVGEANYGYTF. Here the CDR3 DNA reads TGCGCCAGCAGCCCGTCCTGGGTGGGAGAAGCTAACTATGGCTACACCTTC. The chain has TRBV4-3 and TRBJ1-2; D unclear. V was trimmed by 4 bases and J by 0 bases, leaving 18 bases between them. The CDR3 runs 17 residues. Germline CDR1 and CDR2: LGHNA and YSLEER.

The rearrangement links TRBV19 to TRBJ1-4; possible D gene TRBD1, 5 bases. V lost 0 bases and J lost 12, with 11 bases in between. This CDR3 comprises 13 residues. Germline CDR1 is LNHDA and CDR2 is SQIVND (reference sequence). The CDR3 sequence is CASSIDGWGELFF. In nucleotides, the CDR3 is TGTGCCAGTAGTATAGATGGTTGGGGCGAACTGTTTTTT.

The rearrangement links TRBV10-3 to TRBJ2-7; 12 nucleotides line up with TRBD2. This CDR3 has 13 amino acids. Germline values: CDR1 ENHRY, CDR2 SYGVKD. Trimming removed 10 bases from V and 9 bases from J; junction bases left unmatched: 10. CDR3 bases: TGTGCCACTTGGACTAGCGGGGATTTGGTGCAGTACTTC. The encoded protein is CATWTSGDLVQYF.

This rearrangement joins TRBV4-1 to TRBJ2-7; 10 bases align to TRBD2. The germline V gene has CDR1 MGHRA and CDR2 YSYEKL. The CDR3 is 16 amino acids. Trimming at V came to 4 bases and at J to 4 bases, leaving 10 bases not matched to a gene. CDR3 in DNA: TGCGCCAGCAGCCCCCGGGATAGCGGGGGGACTTACGAGCAGTACTTC. Residues: CASSPRDSGGTYEQYF.

The chain has TRBV14 and TRBJ1-1; D might be TRBD1 (5 bases). The CDR3 runs to 15 residues. Germline-derived CDR1 and CDR2 are SGHDN and FVKESK. The V end was cut by 2 bases, the J end by 1 base, with 11 bases between. The CDR3 DNA reads TGTGCCAGCAGCCAACTGGGGCAAGGGAACACTGAAGCTTTCTTT. It encodes CASSQLGQGNTEAFF. Full variable domain (outside the CDR3, taken from reference TRBV14 and TRBJ1-1): EAGVTQFPSHSVIEKGQTVTLRCDPISGHDNLYWYRRVMGKEIKFLLHFVKESKQDESGMPNNRFLAERTGGTYSTLKVQPAELEDSGVYFCASSQLGQGNTEAFFGQGTRLTVV.

This CDR3 is CASSRTGGGIYEQYF. CDR3 bases: TGTGCCAGCAGCCGGACAGGGGGCGGGATCTACGAGCAGTACTTC. The gene calls are TRBV7-9 and TRBJ2-7; 11 nucleotides line up with TRBD1. The CDR3 is 15 residues long. In germline, CDR1 is SEHNR, CDR2 FQNEAQ (reference sequence). The J segment lost 3 bases and the V segment lost 5 bases, leaving 6 bases of the junction unmatched.

Sample share makes this clone medium-sized. This rearrangement joins TRBV4-1 to TRBJ1-2; D gene uncertain. This CDR3 is built from 12 residues. V was pared by 8 bases and J by 0 bases, with 7 bases between. CDR1 and CDR2 from the germline V gene are MGHRA and YSYEKL. The CDR3 region has the DNA TGCGCCAGCGGAGGAGCTAACTATGGCTACACCTTC. It translates to CASGGANYGYTF.

This chain connects TRBV5-1 to TRBJ2-6; 9 bases are a match to TRBD1. The CDR3 runs 16 residues. Unmatched junction bases numbered 6, after V lost 4 bases and J lost 4 bases. From germline, CDR1 is SGHRS and CDR2 YFSETQ. The CDR3 DNA is TGCGCCAGCAGCCCCGGGACAGGGACCGGGGCCAACGTCCTGACTTTC. It codes for CASSPGTGTGANVLTF.

V gene TRBV5-6 combines with J gene TRBJ2-3; 7 nucleotides align to TRBD2. Trimming cost V 3 bases and J 0 bases; bases outside gene matches: 7. The germline gives CDR1 SGHDT, CDR2 YYEEEE. The CDR3 contains 16 residues. This CDR3 is CASSSGLLSSTDTQYF. DNA for the CDR3: TGTGCCAGCAGCTCGGGACTACTCTCTAGCACAGATACGCAGTATTTT.

V usage is TRBV6-6 and J usage is TRBJ1-5, with D uncertain. This CDR3 region has 13 residues. The ends were cut back, 7 bases at V and 3 bases at J, with 10 bases in the middle. CDR1 is MNHNY and CDR2 is SVGAGI in the germline V gene (reference sequence). For the CDR3, the DNA is TGTGCCAGCACTGGAGAGAACAATCAGCCCCAGCATTTT. It is translated as CASTGENNQPQHF.